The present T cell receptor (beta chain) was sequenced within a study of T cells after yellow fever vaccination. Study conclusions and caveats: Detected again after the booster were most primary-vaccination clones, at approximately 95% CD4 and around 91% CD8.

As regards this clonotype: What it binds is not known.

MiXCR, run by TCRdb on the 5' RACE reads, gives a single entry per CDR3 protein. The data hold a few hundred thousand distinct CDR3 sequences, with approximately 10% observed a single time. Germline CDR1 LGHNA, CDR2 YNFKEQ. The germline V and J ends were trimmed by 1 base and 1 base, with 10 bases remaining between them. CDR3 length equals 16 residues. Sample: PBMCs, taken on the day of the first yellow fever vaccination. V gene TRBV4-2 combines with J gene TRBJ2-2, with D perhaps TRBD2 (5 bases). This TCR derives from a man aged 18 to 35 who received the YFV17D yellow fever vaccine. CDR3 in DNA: TGTGCCAGCAGCCAAGGGACTTTACTGAACACCGGGGAGCTGTTTTTT. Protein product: CASSQGTLLNTGELFF.